The 30 T cell receptor beta chains reported below all come from one sample, sequenced in a study of T-cell memory formation after mild COVID-19. TCRdb reprocessed the 5' RACE reads with MiXCR, giving one entry per CDR3 protein. The table shows around 160,000 distinct CDR3 sequences, with approximately 10% occurring only once. Sequenced material: PBMCs or a T cell subset sorted from them (not recorded which). Every receptor here comes from a young man who had mild COVID-19 (a few samples of this study predate the infection). Cell type and time point are not known.

V is TRBV12-3 or TRBV12-4 and J is TRBJ2-7; tentative D call: TRBD2 (7 bases). The CDR3 totals 15 residues. V gave up 1 base and J gave up 5 bases, with 15 bases separating them. CDR3 residues: CASSLEWTAGNEQYF. CDR3 coding DNA: TGTGCCAGCAGTTTAGAATGGACAGCGGGAAACGAGCAGTACTTC.

This clonotype has at least ten counts. DNA for the CDR3: TGTGCCAGCAGCCAAGATGAGTACAACAATGAGCAGTTCTTC. Translation gives CASSQDEYNNEQFF. The rearrangement uses TRBV3-1 and TRBJ2-1; D gene uncertain. Germline CDR1 is LGHDT and CDR2 is YNNKEL (reference sequence). The CDR3 contains 14 residues. V gave up 0 bases and J gave up 5 bases, with 8 bases separating them.

This clonotype has more than one count but fewer than ten. The chain joins TRBV5-5 to TRBJ1-4; possible D gene TRBD1, 5 bases. V gave up 3 bases and J gave up 0 bases, with 12 bases separating them. The CDR3 has 16 residues. Germline CDR1 reads SGHKS; CDR2 reads YYEKEE (reference sequence). DNA for the CDR3: TGTGCCAGCAGCTCCGGACACCACGCAACTAATGAAAAACTGTTTTTT. Its protein product is CASSSGHHATNEKLFF.

The chain joins TRBV5-1 to TRBJ2-1; weak D call: TRBD1 (6 bases). Germline lookup yields CDR1 SGHRS and CDR2 YFSETQ. CDR3 length: 15 amino acids. V was cut by 3 bases and J by 7 bases, with 17 bases left in between. DNA for the CDR3: TGCGCCAGCAGCTCTCTACAGGGTTCCATAAATGAGCAGTTCTTC. Protein sequence: CASSSLQGSINEQFF.

J is TRBJ2-7 and V is TRBV7-2; 9 bases are a match to TRBD1. J was trimmed by 4 bases and V by 3 bases; bases with no gene match: 7. This CDR3 region has 15 residues. Germline V gene data show CDR1 as SGHTA and CDR2 as FQGNSA. CDR3 amino acids: CASSLTGTGTYEQYF. Here the CDR3 DNA reads TGTGCCAGCAGCTTGACCGGGACAGGGACTTACGAGCAGTACTTC.

At least ten counts were recorded for this clonotype. This chain joins TRBV5-1 and TRBJ1-6; 10 bases match TRBD1. Trimming cost V 0 bases and J 6 bases; bases outside gene matches: 0. This CDR3 is built from 15 residues. Germline V gives CDR1 SGHRS, CDR2 YFSETQ. Here the CDR3 DNA reads TGCGCCAGCAGCTTGGGACAGGGGGCTAATTCACCCCTCCACTTT. Protein product: CASSLGQGANSPLHF. Complete variable domain (other parts from reference TRBV5-1 and TRBJ1-6): KAGVTQTPRYLIKTRGQQVTLSCSPISGHRSVSWYQQTPGQGLQFLFEYFSETQRNKGNFPGRFSGRQFSNSRSEMNVSTLELGDSALYLCASSLGQGANSPLHFGNGTRLTVT.

CDR3 DNA: TGTGCCAGTAGTGGCCGGGCCTACACAAATCAGCCCCAGCATTTT. This codes for CASSGRAYTNQPQHF. This rearrangement joins TRBV19 to TRBJ1-5; D is uncertain. Between the trimmed V and J ends, which lost 5 bases and 4 bases, there was a span of 15 bases. The germline V gene has CDR1 LNHDA and CDR2 SQIVND (reference sequence). This CDR3 comprises 15 residues. Drawing the rest from reference TRBV19 and TRBJ1-5, the complete variable domain is DGGITQSPKYLFRKEGQNVTLSCEQNLNHDAMYWYRQDPGQGLRLIYYSQIVNDFQKGDIAEGYSVSREKKESFPLTVTSAQKNPTAFYLCASSGRAYTNQPQHFGDGTRLSIL.

The V gene is TRBV29-1, the J gene TRBJ2-3, with D tentatively TRBD2 (6 bases). Trimming removed 6 bases at V and 2 bases at J, with 15 bases between. CDR3 length: 14 residues. The germline gives CDR1 SQVTM, CDR2 ANQGSEA. This CDR3 reads CSVRRGTATDTQYF. For the CDR3, the DNA is TGCAGCGTCCGGCGGGGAACCGCCACAGATACGCAGTATTTT.

This clonotype was seen only a few times. The chain employs TRBV24-1 and TRBJ2-7; D may be TRBD1 (5 bases). Germline V gives CDR1 KGHDR, CDR2 SFDVKD. Trimming took off 4 bases at V and 5 bases at J, with 11 bases between the two ends. There are 13 residues in the CDR3. The CDR3 DNA sequence: TGTGCCACCAGTGACTCCGACAGCCACGAGCAGTACTTC. Translated: CATSDSDSHEQYF.

This clonotype occurred a few times. The chain employs TRBV29-1 and TRBJ2-1, with D perhaps given as TRBD1 or TRBD2 (6 bases each). The CDR3 spans 16 residues. Germline V CDR1 and CDR2: SQVTM, ANQGSEA. V lost 2 bases, J lost 3 bases, and 17 bases lay in between. The CDR3 protein is CSVESRGGELYNEQFF. CDR3 nucleotide sequence: TGCAGCGTTGAATCCAGGGGCGGGGAGCTCTACAATGAGCAGTTCTTC.

V usage is TRBV2 and J usage is TRBJ2-3; the D gene is possibly TRBD2 (5 bases). The CDR3 spans 14 residues. In germline, CDR1 is SNHLY, CDR2 FYNNEI. V lost 4 bases, J lost 4 bases, and 12 bases lay in between. CDR3 nucleotides: TGTGCCAGCAGTGTCCTACTAGTACCAGATACGCAGTATTTT. It translates to CASSVLLVPDTQYF.

This clonotype was recorded a few times. The rearrangement links TRBV12-3 or TRBV12-4 to TRBJ2-1, with D perhaps matching TRBD1 (6 bases). V lost 3 bases and J 15 bases, leaving 21 bases between the germline ends. This CDR3 spans 14 amino acids. DNA for the CDR3: TGTGCCAGCAGTTTCAGGGGACGTGAAACCGCGCGGTTCTTC. Protein product: CASSFRGRETARFF.

The rearrangement joins TRBV7-9 to TRBJ1-1; D remains unclear. The CDR3 contains 12 residues. Germline assignment: CDR1 SEHNR and CDR2 FQNEAQ (reference sequence). V lost 2 bases, J lost 5 bases, and 6 bases lay in between. CDR3 DNA sequence: TGTGCCAGCAGCTTACGGCAGACTGAAGCTTTCTTT. This encodes CASSLRQTEAFF.

J is TRBJ2-7 and V is TRBV6-6, with D possibly TRBD2 on 7 matching bases. Per germline, CDR1 MNHNY and CDR2 SVGAGI (reference sequence). This CDR3 has 13 residues. Trimming removed 8 bases from V and 3 bases from J, with 14 bases in between. The CDR3 sequence is CASSLADSYEQYF. DNA of the CDR3: TGTGCCAGCTCTCTAGCGGACAGCTACGAGCAGTACTTC.

This clonotype occurred many times. The chain carries TRBV6-6 and TRBJ1-1; 8 positions match TRBD1. V was clipped by 2 bases and J by 8 bases; unmatched bases: 4. The germline V gene encodes CDR1 MNHNY and CDR2 SVGAGI (reference sequence). The CDR3 is 13 residues long. CDR3 sequence (DNA): TGTGCCAGCAGTTACCAGGGGGCTTGGGAAGCTTTCTTT. It specifies CASSYQGAWEAFF.

The V and J genes are TRBV4-1 and TRBJ2-2; TRBD1 agrees at 7 bases. Germline CDR1 and CDR2: MGHRA and YSYEKL. The CDR3 is made up of 16 amino acids. Trimming cost V 3 bases and J 0 bases; bases outside gene matches: 4. The CDR3 DNA sequence: TGCGCCAGCAGCCACATACAGGGGTCGAACACCGGGGAGCTGTTTTTT. It is translated as CASSHIQGSNTGELFF.

The chain employs TRBV30 and TRBJ1-5; D remains ambiguous. CDR1 is GTSNPN, CDR2 SVGIG, per germline (reference sequence). The CDR3 sequence is 12 residues long. V was pared by 2 bases and J by 6 bases, with 8 bases between. CDR3 protein: CAWSSSGQPQHF. CDR3 in DNA: TGTGCCTGGAGTTCAAGTGGTCAGCCCCAGCATTTT.

This clonotype appeared many times. The chain uses TRBV10-3 and TRBJ2-4; possible D gene TRBD1, 5 bases. CDR3 length equals 12 residues. V shed 5 bases and J shed 9 bases, with 11 bases lying between them. Per the germline V gene, CDR1 is ENHRY and CDR2 is SYGVKD. The CDR3 protein is CAISTLRGIQYF. CDR3 coding DNA: TGTGCCATCAGTACACTTAGGGGCATTCAGTACTTC.

This clonotype was picked up many times. The chain has TRBV5-1 and TRBJ1-3, with no clear D. This CDR3 is built from 16 residues. Trimming left V 0 bases short and J 6 bases short, with 16 bases between. Germline V gene sequence: CDR1 SGHRS, CDR2 YFSETQ. The CDR3 nucleotides are TGCGCCAGCAGCTTGGGGGTTGACGGACTGATAAACACCATATATTTT. Translated: CASSLGVDGLINTIYF.

The table lists this clonotype with a few counts. The chain employs TRBV20-1 and TRBJ2-7; 11 bases fit TRBD2. Germline V CDR1 and CDR2: DFQATT, SNEGSKA (reference sequence). V gave up 6 bases and J gave up 2 bases; unmatched junction bases: 6. The length of the CDR3 is 14 residues. Here the CDR3 reads CSAPRLAGTYEQYF. In DNA, the CDR3 is TGCAGTGCGCCGAGACTAGCGGGGACCTACGAGCAGTACTTC.

The rearrangement uses TRBV6-5 and TRBJ1-4; no reliable D call. The germline CDR1 and CDR2 sequences are MNHEY and SVGAGI. The CDR3 is 13 residues long. Trimming took off 2 bases at V and 6 bases at J, with 7 bases between the two ends. CDR3 DNA sequence: TGTGCCAGCAGTTACCGGGCAGATGAAAAACTGTTTTTT. This translates into CASSYRADEKLFF.

This clonotype has just a few counts. CDR3 coding DNA: TGCGCCAGCAGCCCCGGGGGGTATCGTAACACTGAAGCTTTCTTT. As protein: CASSPGGYRNTEAFF. The J gene is TRBJ1-1, the V gene TRBV5-1; weak D call: TRBD1 (5 bases). Per the germline V gene, CDR1 is SGHRS and CDR2 is YFSETQ. Trimming removed 4 bases at V and 2 bases at J, with 15 bases between. This CDR3 comprises 15 residues.

This chain joins TRBV30 and TRBJ2-2, with D possibly TRBD2 on 6 matching bases. Trimming cost V 8 bases and J 1 base, with 14 bases left between them. Germline V lookup: CDR1 GTSNPN, CDR2 SVGIG (reference sequence). The CDR3 is 14 amino acids. The CDR3 spells CAGRAGQNTGELFF. CDR3 coding DNA: TGTGCCGGCCGAGCGGGTCAGAACACCGGGGAGCTGTTTTTT.

The chain is built from TRBV9 and TRBJ2-7; 7 bases agree with TRBD2. CDR3 size: 14 residues. CDR1 is SGDLS, CDR2 YYNGEE, per germline. The trim removed 2 bases at V and 2 bases at J, leaving 4 bases unmatched. The CDR3 DNA is TGTGCCAGCAGCGTGGGAGGGAGTCCCTACGAGCAGTACGTC. It codes for CASSVGGSPYEQYV.

The chain combines TRBV2 with TRBJ1-4, with unresolved D. This CDR3 contains 13 residues. Germline CDR1 and CDR2: SNHLY and FYNNEI. Trimming cost V 4 bases and J 8 bases, with 11 bases left between them. The CDR3 sequence: CASSVEVIEKLFF. DNA for the CDR3: TGTGCCAGCAGTGTCGAAGTAATCGAAAAACTGTTTTTT.

The chain joins TRBV7-2 to TRBJ2-2; the D gene is possibly TRBD2 (5 bases). This CDR3 region has 16 residues. Looked up from germline, CDR1 is SGHTA and CDR2 is FQGNSA. The V end lost 3 bases, the J end lost 6 bases, and 17 bases lay between the germline ends. The CDR3 spells CASSFTLASGPGELFF. In nucleotides, the CDR3 is TGTGCCAGCAGCTTTACCCTAGCTTCGGGCCCCGGGGAGCTGTTTTTT.

The rearrangement uses TRBV7-9 and TRBJ2-5; no definite D call. The germline V gene has CDR1 SEHNR and CDR2 FQNEAQ (reference sequence). The CDR3 has 14 amino acids. The germline V and J ends were trimmed by 2 bases and 1 base, with 8 bases remaining between them. CDR3: CASSLLSVQETQYF. The CDR3 bases are TGTGCCAGCAGCTTATTGTCGGTCCAAGAGACCCAGTACTTC.

In this sample, this clonotype turned up a few times. The gene calls are TRBV5-1 and TRBJ2-5, with 8 bases lining up with TRBD2. CDR1 is SGHRS and CDR2 is YFSETQ in the germline V gene. V gave up 0 bases and J gave up 4 bases; unmatched junction bases: 5. The CDR3 is made up of 15 amino acids. CDR3 amino acids: CASSLDRGGSETQYF. The CDR3 DNA sequence: TGCGCCAGCAGCTTGGATCGCGGGGGGTCAGAGACCCAGTACTTC.

J is TRBJ2-1 and V is TRBV7-3; perhaps D is TRBD1 or TRBD2 (5 bases each). Per germline, CDR1 SGHTA and CDR2 FQGTGA. Trimming shortened V by 5 bases and J by 8 bases, and 13 bases separated the two germline ends. The CDR3 covers 13 residues. CDR3 sequence reads: CASSPNRGYEQFF. The CDR3, as DNA: TGTGCCAGCAGCCCAAACCGGGGCTATGAGCAGTTCTTC.

A single count supports this clonotype. The chain is built from TRBV29-1 and TRBJ2-3; no definite D call. Between the trimmed V and J ends, which lost 2 bases and 13 bases, there was a span of 13 bases. The CDR3 runs to 11 residues. Germline V gene data show CDR1 as SQVTM and CDR2 as ANQGSEA. CDR3 residues: CSVEKGMGKYF. The CDR3 nucleotides are TGCAGCGTTGAAAAGGGAATGGGAAAGTATTTT.